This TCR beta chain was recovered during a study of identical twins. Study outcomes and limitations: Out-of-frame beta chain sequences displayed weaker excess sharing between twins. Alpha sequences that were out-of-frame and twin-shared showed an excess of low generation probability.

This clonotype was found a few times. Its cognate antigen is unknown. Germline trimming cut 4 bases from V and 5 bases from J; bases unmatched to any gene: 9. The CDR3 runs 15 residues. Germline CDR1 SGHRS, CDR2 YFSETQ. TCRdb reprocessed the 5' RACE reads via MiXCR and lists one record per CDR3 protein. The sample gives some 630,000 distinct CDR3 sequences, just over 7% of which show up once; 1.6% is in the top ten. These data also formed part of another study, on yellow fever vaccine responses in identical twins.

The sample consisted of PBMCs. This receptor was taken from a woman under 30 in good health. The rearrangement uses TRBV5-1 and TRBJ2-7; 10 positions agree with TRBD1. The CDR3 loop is CASSARSGTGDEQYF. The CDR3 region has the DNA TGCGCCAGCAGCGCCCGTTCCGGGACAGGGGACGAGCAGTACTTC.